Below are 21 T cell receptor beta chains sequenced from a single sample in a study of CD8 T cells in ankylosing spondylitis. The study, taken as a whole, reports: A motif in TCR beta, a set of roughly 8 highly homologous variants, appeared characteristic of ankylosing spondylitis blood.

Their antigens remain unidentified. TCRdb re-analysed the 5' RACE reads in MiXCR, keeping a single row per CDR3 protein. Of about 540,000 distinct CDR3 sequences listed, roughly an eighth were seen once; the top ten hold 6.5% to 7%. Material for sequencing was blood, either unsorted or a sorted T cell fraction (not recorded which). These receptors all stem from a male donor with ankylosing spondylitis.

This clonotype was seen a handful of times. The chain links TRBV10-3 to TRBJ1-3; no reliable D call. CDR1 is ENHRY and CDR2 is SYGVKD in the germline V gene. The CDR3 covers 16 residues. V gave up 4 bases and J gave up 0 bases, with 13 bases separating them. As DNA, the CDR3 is TGTGCCATCAGTGCCCAACTTCCAAGCTCTGGAAACACCATATATTTT. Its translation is CAISAQLPSSGNTIYF.

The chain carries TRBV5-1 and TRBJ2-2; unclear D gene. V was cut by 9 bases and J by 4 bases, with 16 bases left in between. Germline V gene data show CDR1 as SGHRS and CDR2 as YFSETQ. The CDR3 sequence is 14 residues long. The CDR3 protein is CAMGSRRLTGELFF. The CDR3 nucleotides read TGCGCCATGGGCTCTAGGCGGCTCACCGGGGAGCTGTTTTTT.

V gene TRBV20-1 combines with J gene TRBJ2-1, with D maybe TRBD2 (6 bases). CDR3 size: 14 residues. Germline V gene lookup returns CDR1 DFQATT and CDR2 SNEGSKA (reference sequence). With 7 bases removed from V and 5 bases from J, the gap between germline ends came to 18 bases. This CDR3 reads CSGVIIAAHNEQFF. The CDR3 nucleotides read TGCAGTGGAGTTATTATAGCGGCTCACAATGAGCAGTTCTTC.

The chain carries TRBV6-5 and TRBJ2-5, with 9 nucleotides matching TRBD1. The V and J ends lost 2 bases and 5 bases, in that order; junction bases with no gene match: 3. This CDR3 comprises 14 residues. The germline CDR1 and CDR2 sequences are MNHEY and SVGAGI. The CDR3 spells CASSYNRGRETQYF. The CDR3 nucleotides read TGTGCCAGCAGTTACAACAGGGGGCGGGAGACCCAGTACTTC.

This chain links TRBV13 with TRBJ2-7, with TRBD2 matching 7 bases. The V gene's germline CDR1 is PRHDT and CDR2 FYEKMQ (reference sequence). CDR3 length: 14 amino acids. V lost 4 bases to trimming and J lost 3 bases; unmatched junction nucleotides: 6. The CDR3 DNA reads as TGTGCCAGCAGCTCCGCGGGAGAGGACTACGAGCAGTACTTC. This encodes CASSSAGEDYEQYF.

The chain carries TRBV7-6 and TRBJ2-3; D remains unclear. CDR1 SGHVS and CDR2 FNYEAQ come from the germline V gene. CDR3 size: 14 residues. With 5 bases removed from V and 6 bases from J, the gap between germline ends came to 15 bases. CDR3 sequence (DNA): TGTGCCAGCAGCACCCGAATGATGGGGGATACGCAGTATTTT. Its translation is CASSTRMMGDTQYF.

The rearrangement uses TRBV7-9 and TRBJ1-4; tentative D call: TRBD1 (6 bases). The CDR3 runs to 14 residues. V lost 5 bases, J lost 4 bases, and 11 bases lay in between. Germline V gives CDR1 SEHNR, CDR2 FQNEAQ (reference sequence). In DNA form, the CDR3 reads TGTGCCAGCAGCATGGGACAAGATAATGAAAAACTGTTTTTT. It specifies CASSMGQDNEKLFF.

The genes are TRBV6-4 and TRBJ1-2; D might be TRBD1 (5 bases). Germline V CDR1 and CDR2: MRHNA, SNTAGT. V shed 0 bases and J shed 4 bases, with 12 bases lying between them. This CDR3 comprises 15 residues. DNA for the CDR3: TGTGCCAGCAGTGACTCGGGGCAGGGTTCCTATGGCTACACCTTC. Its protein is CASSDSGQGSYGYTF.

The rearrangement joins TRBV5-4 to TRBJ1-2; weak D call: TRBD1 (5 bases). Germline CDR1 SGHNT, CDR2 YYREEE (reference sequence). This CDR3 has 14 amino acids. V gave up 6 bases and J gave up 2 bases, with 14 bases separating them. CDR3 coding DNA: TGTGCCAGCATCCTCCTCGGGGGGAACTATGGCTACACCTTC. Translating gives CASILLGGNYGYTF.

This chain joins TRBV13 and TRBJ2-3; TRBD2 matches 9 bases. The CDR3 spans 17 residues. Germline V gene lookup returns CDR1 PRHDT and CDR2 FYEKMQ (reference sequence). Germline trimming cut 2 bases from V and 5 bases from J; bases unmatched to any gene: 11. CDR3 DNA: TGTGCCAGCAGCTTAAACACGGCGGGAGGGGCAGAAGATACGCAGTATTTT. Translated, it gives CASSLNTAGGAEDTQYF.

CDR3 bases: TGTGCCAGCAGCCGCGCCCCCGACAGGGGAGAGCAGTACTTC. It translates to CASSRAPDRGEQYF. This rearrangement joins TRBV3-1 to TRBJ2-7, with 8 bases that match TRBD1. The CDR3 is 14 amino acids. The J segment lost 7 bases and the V segment lost 4 bases, leaving 9 bases of the junction unmatched. Germline V gene data show CDR1 as LGHDT and CDR2 as YNNKEL (reference sequence).

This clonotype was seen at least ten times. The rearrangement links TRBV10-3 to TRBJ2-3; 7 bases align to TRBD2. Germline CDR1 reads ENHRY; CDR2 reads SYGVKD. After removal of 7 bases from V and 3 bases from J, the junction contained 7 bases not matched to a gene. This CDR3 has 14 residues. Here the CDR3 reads CAITGSSGTDTQYF. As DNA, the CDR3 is TGTGCCATCACCGGATCTAGCGGTACAGATACGCAGTATTTT.

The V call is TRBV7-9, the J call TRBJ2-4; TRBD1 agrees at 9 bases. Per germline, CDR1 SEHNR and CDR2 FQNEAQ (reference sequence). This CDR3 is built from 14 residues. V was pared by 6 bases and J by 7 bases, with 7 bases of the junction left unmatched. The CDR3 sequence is CASSSTGTGNIQYF. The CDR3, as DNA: TGTGCCAGCAGTTCCACCGGGACAGGGAACATTCAGTACTTC.

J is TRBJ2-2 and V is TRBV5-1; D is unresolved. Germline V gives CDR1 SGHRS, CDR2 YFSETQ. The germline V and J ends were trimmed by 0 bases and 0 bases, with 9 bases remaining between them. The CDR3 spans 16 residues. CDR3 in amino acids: CASSLDLPANTGELFF. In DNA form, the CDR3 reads TGCGCCAGCAGCTTGGATCTACCCGCGAACACCGGGGAGCTGTTTTTT.

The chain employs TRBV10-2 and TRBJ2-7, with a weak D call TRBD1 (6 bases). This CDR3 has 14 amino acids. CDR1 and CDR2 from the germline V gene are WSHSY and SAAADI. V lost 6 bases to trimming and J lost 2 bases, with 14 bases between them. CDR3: CASRETGFPYEQYF. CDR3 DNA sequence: TGCGCCAGCAGAGAAACAGGGTTCCCCTACGAGCAGTACTTC.

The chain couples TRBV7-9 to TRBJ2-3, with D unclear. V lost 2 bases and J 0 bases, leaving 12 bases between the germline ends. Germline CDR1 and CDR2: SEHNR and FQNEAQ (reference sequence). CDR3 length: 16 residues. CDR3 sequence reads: CASSLYQRASTDTQYF. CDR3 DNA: TGTGCCAGCAGCTTATACCAACGAGCTAGCACAGATACGCAGTATTTT.

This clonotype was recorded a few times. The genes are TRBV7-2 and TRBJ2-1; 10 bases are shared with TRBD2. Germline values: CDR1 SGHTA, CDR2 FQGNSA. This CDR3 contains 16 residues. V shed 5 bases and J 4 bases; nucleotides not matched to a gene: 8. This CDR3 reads CASSPSGSGGYNEQFF. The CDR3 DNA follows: TGTGCCAGCAGCCCGTCGGGTAGCGGGGGGTACAATGAGCAGTTCTTC.

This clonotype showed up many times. The CDR3 protein is CSAGQGDYGYTF. The DNA for the CDR3 is TGCAGTGCGGGTCAGGGGGACTATGGCTACACCTTC. The genes are TRBV20-1 and TRBJ1-2; 7 bases map to TRBD1. Losses at the gene ends were 6 bases for V and 3 bases for J; bases not matched to a gene: 4. The CDR3 is 12 amino acids. Germline CDR1 and CDR2: DFQATT and SNEGSKA (reference sequence).

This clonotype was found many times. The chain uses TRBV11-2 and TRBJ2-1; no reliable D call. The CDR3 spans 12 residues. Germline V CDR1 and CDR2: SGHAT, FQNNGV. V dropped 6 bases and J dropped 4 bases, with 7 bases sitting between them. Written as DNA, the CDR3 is TGTGCCAGCAGTAGTGGATACAATGAGCAGTTCTTC. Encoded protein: CASSSGYNEQFF. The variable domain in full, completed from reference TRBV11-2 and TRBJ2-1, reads EAGVAQSPRYKIIEKRQSVAFWCNPISGHATLYWYQQILGQGPKLLIQFQNNGVVDDSQLPKDRFSAERLKGVDSTLKIQPAKLEDSAVYLCASSSGYNEQFFGPGTRLTVL.

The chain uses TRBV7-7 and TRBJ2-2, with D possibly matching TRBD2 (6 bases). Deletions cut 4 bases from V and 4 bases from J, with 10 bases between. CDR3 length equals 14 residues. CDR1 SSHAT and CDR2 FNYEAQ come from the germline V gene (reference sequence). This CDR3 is CASSSGEGTGELFF. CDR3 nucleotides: TGTGCCAGCAGCTCGGGAGAGGGCACCGGGGAGCTGTTTTTT.

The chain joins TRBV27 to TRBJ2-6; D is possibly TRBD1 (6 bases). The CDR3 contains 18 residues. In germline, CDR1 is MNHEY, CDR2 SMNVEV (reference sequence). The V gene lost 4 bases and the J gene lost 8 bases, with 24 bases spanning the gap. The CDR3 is CASSSQQGRVPDTNVLTF. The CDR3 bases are TGTGCCAGCAGTTCGCAACAGGGTCGAGTTCCCGACACCAACGTCCTGACTTTC.